This T cell receptor beta chain was documented in a study of regulatory T cells in long-lasting Graves disease. The CDR3 runs 16 residues. CDR1 and CDR2 from the germline V gene are MDHEN and SYDVKM. The TCR beta library used iRepertoire HTBI primers with Arm-PCR amplification of CDR3. Each CDR3 protein is one row after TCRdb ran MiXCR on the multiplex PCR reads. The sample comprises 400,000 to 450,000 distinct CDR3 sequences, over 15% of which are singletons, and about 10% rests with the top ten. The time point was: newly diagnosed GD, antithyroid drugs for less than 3 months. Preparation of the TCR library used RNA extracted from PBMCs. Staff took around 8.6 milliliters of peripheral blood and put it into EDTA tubes. This clonotype was picked up a small number of times. The junction does not match germline at one end; this may be a read error. These sequences were also reported in another study, on T cells in Graves' hyperthyroidism and ophthalmopathy. According to that study: Those with hyperthyroidism were 18 to 65 years old, newly diagnosed, and ill for under 2 months. HTBI primers were employed in a first-round RT-PCR of the TCR CDR3. Most clonotypes expanded in the thyroid (above 0.001) were also present in blood.

This clonotype originated in a woman aged 25 to 39 with Graves disease. This specimen consisted of peripheral blood mononuclear cells (PBMCs), obtained at new diagnosis, from a patient treated with antithyroid drugs. V is TRBV28 and J is TRBJ1-2; possibly TRBD1 for D (5 bases). The CDR3, as DNA: TGTGCCAGCAGTTTAAGTCCAGGGCTTGCTCACTATGGCTACGCCTTC. Translating it yields CASSLSPGLAHYGYAF.